These 30 T cell receptor beta chains were all obtained from the same sample, sequenced in a study of CD8 T cells in ankylosing spondylitis. Study results and limitations: What seemed typical of ankylosing spondylitis blood was a TCR beta motif built from roughly 8 highly homologous variants.

The antigens of these receptors remain unknown. TCRdb analysed the 5' RACE reads with MiXCR anew, one entry per CDR3 protein. The sample includes roughly 220,000 distinct CDR3 sequences, 18% of them seen just once. Sequencing was carried out using blood, either unsorted or a sorted T cell fraction (not recorded which). The receptor source for this set is a male donor with ankylosing spondylitis.

This clonotype was picked up a small number of times. The chain joins TRBV5-4 to TRBJ1-4; D gene uncertain. Germline loops: CDR1 SGHNT, CDR2 YYREEE (reference sequence). The V end lost 1 base, the J end lost 4 bases, and 26 bases lay between the germline ends. The CDR3 is 20 amino acids. CDR3 DNA: TGTGCCAGCAGCTTGCCGGCGAGGGTCACCATTGTGACCCATAATGAAAAACTGTTTTTT. It translates to CASSLPARVTIVTHNEKLFF. Together with reference TRBV5-4 and TRBJ1-4, the CDR3 gives the full variable domain: ETGVTQSPTHLIKTRGQQVTLRCSSQSGHNTVSWYQQALGQGPQFIFQYYREEENGRGNFPPRFSGLQFPNYSSELNVNALELDDSALYLCASSLPARVTIVTHNEKLFFGSGTQLSVL.

The chain combines TRBV5-1 with TRBJ2-3; unclear D gene. The CDR3 length is 17 residues. V was shortened by 3 bases and J by 1 base, with 18 bases between the two germline ends. The germline V gene has CDR1 SGHRS and CDR2 YFSETQ. For the CDR3, the DNA is TGCGCCAGCAGCTCCTTGATGGACCACGCAGGCACAGATACGCAGTATTTT. Translation: CASSSLMDHAGTDTQYF.

In this sample, this clonotype turned up a few times. The chain uses TRBV7-8 and TRBJ1-4; tentative D call: TRBD1 (6 bases). Germline CDR1 is SGHVS and CDR2 is FQNEAQ. The CDR3 has 15 residues. V was clipped by 2 bases and J by 4 bases, with 11 bases between them. CDR3 residues: CASSLLTGFNEKLFF. Here the CDR3 DNA reads TGTGCCAGCAGCTTATTAACAGGGTTTAATGAAAAACTGTTTTTT.

There are many counts of this clonotype. V is TRBV12-3 or TRBV12-4 and J is TRBJ1-2; D is ambiguous. The CDR3 extends over 14 amino acids. V shed 6 bases and J shed 4 bases, with 15 bases lying between them. The CDR3 sequence is CASSKLRVSYGYTF. Here the CDR3 DNA reads TGTGCCAGCAGCAAGCTGAGGGTCTCCTATGGCTACACCTTC.

The chain links TRBV6-1 to TRBJ2-3, with TRBD2 matching over 10 bases. The germline CDR1 and CDR2 sequences are MNHNS and SASEGT. The trim removed 6 bases at V and 3 bases at J, leaving 9 bases unmatched. This CDR3 is built from 16 residues. DNA of the CDR3: TGTGCCAGCAGCCTCGCTAGCGGGGGAGATACAGATACGCAGTATTTT. Translation: CASSLASGGDTDTQYF.

The rearrangement links TRBV3-1 to TRBJ2-5; no definite D call. This CDR3 spans 13 amino acids. V was cut by 1 base and J by 5 bases, with 8 bases left in between. CDR1 LGHDT and CDR2 YNNKEL come from the germline V gene (reference sequence). The CDR3 sequence: CASSQVQPETQYF. CDR3 nucleotide sequence: TGTGCCAGCAGCCAAGTCCAGCCGGAGACCCAGTACTTC.

CDR3 bases: TGTGCCACCAGGGGACTTGCAGATACGCAGTATTTT. This encodes CATRGLADTQYF. The rearrangement links TRBV24-1 to TRBJ2-3; TRBD2 might be the D (6 bases). Germline V gives CDR1 KGHDR, CDR2 SFDVKD. Trimming pared 7 bases from V and 4 bases from J, leaving 8 bases between. The CDR3 runs to 12 residues.

This clonotype was picked up a small number of times. This chain links TRBV5-1 with TRBJ1-2; 10 bases align to TRBD1. Germline CDR1 SGHRS, CDR2 YFSETQ. This CDR3 has 15 residues. The V and J ends lost 6 bases and 10 bases, in that order; junction bases with no gene match: 15. In DNA form, the CDR3 reads TGCGCCAGCACCGATTCTCCGGGACAGGGGACCCCCTACACCTTC. It encodes CASTDSPGQGTPYTF.

This clonotype was observed many times. The rearrangement joins TRBV12-3 or TRBV12-4 to TRBJ2-3; D is unclear. Trimming shortened V by 3 bases and J by 6 bases, and 10 bases separated the two germline ends. This CDR3 is built from 13 residues. This CDR3 is CASSLAGRDTQYF. Written as DNA, the CDR3 is TGTGCCAGCAGTTTGGCCGGGCGTGATACGCAGTATTTT.

This rearrangement joins TRBV28 to TRBJ1-5; D perhaps matches TRBD1 (5 bases). The CDR3 has 14 residues. Looked up from germline, CDR1 is MDHEN and CDR2 is SYDVKM. Trimming left V 5 bases short and J 6 bases short, with 14 bases between. The CDR3 DNA follows: TGTGCCAGCAGTCCCCAAGGGACGAGTCAGCCCCAGCATTTT. Amino acid sequence: CASSPQGTSQPQHF.

This chain joins TRBV20-1 and TRBJ2-5, with 11 bases identical to TRBD2. V shed 0 bases and J 3 bases; nucleotides not matched to a gene: 0. The CDR3 contains 14 residues. From germline, CDR1 is DFQATT and CDR2 SNEGSKA (reference sequence). The CDR3 here is CSARELAGEETQYF. The CDR3 bases are TGCAGTGCTAGAGAACTAGCGGGGGAAGAGACCCAGTACTTC.

The V call is TRBV7-9, the J call TRBJ2-3, with D uncertain. CDR1 and CDR2 (germline): SEHNR, FQNEAQ (reference sequence). This CDR3 comprises 12 residues. Trimming stripped 8 bases from V and 4 bases from J, with 10 bases between. The CDR3 is CASAQVADTQYF. In DNA form, the CDR3 reads TGTGCCAGCGCGCAGGTCGCAGATACGCAGTATTTT.

This clonotype was found many times. J is TRBJ1-1 and V is TRBV29-1, with D perhaps matching TRBD1 (5 bases). CDR3 length equals 17 residues. The V and J ends lost 5 bases and 0 bases respectively, with 22 bases between them. CDR1 and CDR2 (germline): SQVTM, ANQGSEA. The CDR3 DNA follows: TGCAGCGTTTCCCTCTGGTCAGGGATTGGGGTGAACACTGAAGCTTTCTTT. Its translation is CSVSLWSGIGVNTEAFF.

This chain joins TRBV3-1 and TRBJ2-3; D is perhaps TRBD2 (5 bases). Trimming removed 4 bases from V and 6 bases from J, with 26 bases in between. Germline CDR1 is LGHDT and CDR2 is YNNKEL (reference sequence). The CDR3 length is 18 residues. This chain's CDR3 is CASSPSFSADYQMDTQYF. The CDR3 nucleotides are TGTGCCAGCAGCCCGAGCTTTTCCGCCGACTACCAGATGGATACGCAGTATTTT.

The table lists this clonotype with a few counts. The rearrangement links TRBV5-1 to TRBJ1-1; D gene ambiguous. The CDR3 is 13 amino acids. CDR1 is SGHRS and CDR2 is YFSETQ in the germline V gene. V was cut by 4 bases and J by 3 bases, with 10 bases left in between. CDR3 DNA: TGCGCCAGCAGCCCGCTTATAGACACTGAAGCTTTCTTT. This codes for CASSPLIDTEAFF.

This clonotype was detected only a few times. The chain has TRBV3-1 and TRBJ2-5; 7 bases agree with TRBD1. Trimming removed 0 bases from V and 4 bases from J; junction bases left unmatched: 5. The CDR3 contains 15 residues. Germline assignment: CDR1 LGHDT and CDR2 YNNKEL (reference sequence). The DNA of the CDR3 is TGTGCCAGCAGCCAAGACAGGGGGAGACCAGAGACCCAGTACTTC. Translated: CASSQDRGRPETQYF.

The genes are TRBV7-9 and TRBJ2-5, with D possibly being TRBD1 (5 bases). The germline V gene encodes CDR1 SEHNR and CDR2 FQNEAQ (reference sequence). Between the trimmed V and J ends, which lost 5 bases and 4 bases, there was a span of 11 bases. This CDR3 spans 13 amino acids. The CDR3 DNA follows: TGTGCCAGCAGCCCGATCCAGGGAGAGACCCAGTACTTC. It yields the protein CASSPIQGETQYF.

The V and J genes are TRBV9 and TRBJ2-1; D possibly matches TRBD1 or TRBD2 (7 bases each). Germline-derived CDR1 and CDR2 are SGDLS and YYNGEE. V was cut by 0 bases and J by 8 bases, with 21 bases left in between. The length of the CDR3 is 17 residues. CDR3 protein: CASSVAREGDSTHEQFF. The CDR3 nucleotides read TGTGCCAGCAGCGTAGCGAGGGAGGGGGACAGTACACATGAGCAGTTCTTC.

The chain employs TRBV20-1 and TRBJ2-2; D is perhaps TRBD1 (6 bases). Germline V gene lookup returns CDR1 DFQATT and CDR2 SNEGSKA (reference sequence). With 0 bases removed from V and 3 bases from J, the gap between germline ends came to 11 bases. This CDR3 has 15 residues. The CDR3 is CSARDIAGDTGELFF. The CDR3 DNA reads as TGCAGTGCTAGAGATATTGCAGGGGACACCGGGGAGCTGTTTTTT.

The V call is TRBV27, the J call TRBJ1-5, with TRBD1 identical over 7 bases. This CDR3 is built from 17 residues. CDR1 and CDR2 (germline): MNHEY, SMNVEV (reference sequence). V gave up 0 bases and J gave up 5 bases; unmatched junction bases: 10. CDR3: CASSLSFRGAPHQPQHF. Here the CDR3 DNA reads TGTGCCAGCAGTTTATCGTTCAGGGGGGCCCCTCATCAGCCCCAGCATTTT.

The table lists this clonotype with many counts. The CDR3 sequence: CASSQGGIETGELFF. The CDR3 coding sequence is TGCGCCAGCAGCCAAGGGGGGATCGAAACCGGGGAGCTGTTTTTT. This chain links TRBV4-3 with TRBJ2-2, with D perhaps matching TRBD1 or TRBD2 (5 bases each). The germline V gene has CDR1 LGHNA and CDR2 YSLEER. This CDR3 comprises 15 residues. Trimming removed 1 base from V and 5 bases from J, with 11 bases in between.

The table lists this clonotype with a few counts. This chain uses TRBV4-1 with TRBJ2-2; no definite D call. CDR1 and CDR2 (germline): MGHRA, YSYEKL. The V gene lost 3 bases and the J gene lost 7 bases, with 12 bases spanning the gap. This CDR3 region has 14 residues. The DNA for the CDR3 is TGCGCCAGCAGCCACAAGCCTTTGGACGGGGAGCTGTTTTTT. Translating gives CASSHKPLDGELFF.

This clonotype was seen at least ten times. The gene calls are TRBV12-3 or TRBV12-4 and TRBJ2-3; D ambiguous. Trimming took off 4 bases at V and 2 bases at J, with 13 bases between the two ends. The length of the CDR3 is 15 residues. The CDR3 nucleotides are TGTGCCAGCAGTTACGACAATGGGATCACAGATACGCAGTATTTT. Protein product: CASSYDNGITDTQYF.

In its sample, this clonotype was seen a few times. This chain joins TRBV6-1 and TRBJ2-7; 9 bases are shared with TRBD1. Trimming at V came to 5 bases and at J to 2 bases, leaving 4 bases not matched to a gene. This CDR3 spans 14 amino acids. Germline V gives CDR1 MNHNS, CDR2 SASEGT. CDR3 DNA: TGTGCCAGCAGTAGCGGGACAGGGACCTACGAGCAGTACTTC. Translating gives CASSSGTGTYEQYF.

This clonotype was found a few times. The rearrangement links TRBV6-1 to TRBJ2-7, with 7 bases matching TRBD1. This CDR3 spans 13 amino acids. Germline lookup yields CDR1 MNHNS and CDR2 SASEGT. With V trimmed by 7 bases and J by 0 bases, 3 bases remained unmatched. This CDR3 reads CASTDRNSYEQYF. The DNA for the CDR3 is TGTGCCAGCACGGACAGGAACTCCTACGAGCAGTACTTC.

V usage is TRBV10-2 and J usage is TRBJ2-7; TRBD1 matches at 7 bases. This CDR3 contains 13 residues. V lost 5 bases to trimming and J lost 2 bases; unmatched junction nucleotides: 3. CDR1 is WSHSY and CDR2 is SAAADI in the germline V gene. The CDR3 nucleotides read TGCGCCAGCAGTCATACAGGGGCCTACGAGCAGTACTTC. It yields the protein CASSHTGAYEQYF.

This clonotype was found many times. V gene TRBV12-3 or TRBV12-4 combines with J gene TRBJ2-1; 7 bases match TRBD1. Trimming at V came to 1 base and at J to 4 bases, leaving 4 bases not matched to a gene. This CDR3 comprises 15 residues. The CDR3 sequence is CASSLVGTAYNEQFF. The CDR3 coding sequence is TGTGCCAGCAGTTTAGTGGGGACAGCTTACAATGAGCAGTTCTTC.

The chain combines TRBV11-2 with TRBJ2-1, with TRBD2 matching over 7 bases. The CDR3 loop spans 18 amino acids. V was pared by 3 bases and J by 4 bases, with 15 bases of the junction left unmatched. CDR1 and CDR2 (germline): SGHAT, FQNNGV. The CDR3 is CASSFPRRGNGIYNEQFF. The CDR3, as DNA: TGTGCCAGCAGCTTTCCCCGGCGGGGGAACGGGATATACAATGAGCAGTTCTTC.

This clonotype occurred many times. This rearrangement joins TRBV12-3 or TRBV12-4 to TRBJ2-7; perhaps TRBD2 as D (5 bases). Trimming took 3 bases from V and 3 from J, leaving 12 bases between them. The CDR3 is 14 amino acids. This chain's CDR3 is CASSLDSAIYEQYF. The CDR3 coding sequence is TGTGCCAGCAGTTTGGATAGCGCTATCTACGAGCAGTACTTC.

The count of this clonotype is one. The rearrangement links TRBV11-3 to TRBJ2-7; D is possibly TRBD1 or TRBD2 (6 bases each). The length of the CDR3 is 15 residues. Trimming took 4 bases from V and 4 from J, leaving 17 bases between them. The germline V gene encodes CDR1 SGHNT and CDR2 YENEEA. The CDR3 bases are TGTGCCAGCAGCTCGAGACAGGCCGCGGGGTACGAGCAGTACTTC. This codes for CASSSRQAAGYEQYF.